This TCR beta chain is from a study of vaccination and CD4 T cells after COVID-19. Indicated treatment: roughly 10-day PBMC culture with coronavirus spike peptide pools or control peptides (ViraFEST assay). Note on this clonotype: Its antigen is not identified.

Cultured CD4+ T-cell DNA underwent Oncomine TCR Beta short-read sequencing. TCRdb reanalysed the PCR reads using MiXCR and keeps one entry per CDR3 protein. The data show 15,000 or so distinct CDR3 sequences, approximately 46% seen once. Per germline, CDR1 DFQATT and CDR2 SNEGSKA (reference sequence). V gave up 0 bases and J gave up 4 bases; unmatched junction bases: 6. The CDR3 runs 15 residues. Sequencing was performed on CD4+ T cells from blood, cultured in vitro. This receptor was identified in a human donor who had recovered from COVID-19. This chain uses TRBV20-1 with TRBJ2-1, with 7 bases lining up with TRBD2. CDR3 residues: CSARDPQRGYNEQFF. The CDR3 DNA is TGCAGTGCTAGAGATCCCCAGCGGGGATACAATGAGCAGTTCTTC.